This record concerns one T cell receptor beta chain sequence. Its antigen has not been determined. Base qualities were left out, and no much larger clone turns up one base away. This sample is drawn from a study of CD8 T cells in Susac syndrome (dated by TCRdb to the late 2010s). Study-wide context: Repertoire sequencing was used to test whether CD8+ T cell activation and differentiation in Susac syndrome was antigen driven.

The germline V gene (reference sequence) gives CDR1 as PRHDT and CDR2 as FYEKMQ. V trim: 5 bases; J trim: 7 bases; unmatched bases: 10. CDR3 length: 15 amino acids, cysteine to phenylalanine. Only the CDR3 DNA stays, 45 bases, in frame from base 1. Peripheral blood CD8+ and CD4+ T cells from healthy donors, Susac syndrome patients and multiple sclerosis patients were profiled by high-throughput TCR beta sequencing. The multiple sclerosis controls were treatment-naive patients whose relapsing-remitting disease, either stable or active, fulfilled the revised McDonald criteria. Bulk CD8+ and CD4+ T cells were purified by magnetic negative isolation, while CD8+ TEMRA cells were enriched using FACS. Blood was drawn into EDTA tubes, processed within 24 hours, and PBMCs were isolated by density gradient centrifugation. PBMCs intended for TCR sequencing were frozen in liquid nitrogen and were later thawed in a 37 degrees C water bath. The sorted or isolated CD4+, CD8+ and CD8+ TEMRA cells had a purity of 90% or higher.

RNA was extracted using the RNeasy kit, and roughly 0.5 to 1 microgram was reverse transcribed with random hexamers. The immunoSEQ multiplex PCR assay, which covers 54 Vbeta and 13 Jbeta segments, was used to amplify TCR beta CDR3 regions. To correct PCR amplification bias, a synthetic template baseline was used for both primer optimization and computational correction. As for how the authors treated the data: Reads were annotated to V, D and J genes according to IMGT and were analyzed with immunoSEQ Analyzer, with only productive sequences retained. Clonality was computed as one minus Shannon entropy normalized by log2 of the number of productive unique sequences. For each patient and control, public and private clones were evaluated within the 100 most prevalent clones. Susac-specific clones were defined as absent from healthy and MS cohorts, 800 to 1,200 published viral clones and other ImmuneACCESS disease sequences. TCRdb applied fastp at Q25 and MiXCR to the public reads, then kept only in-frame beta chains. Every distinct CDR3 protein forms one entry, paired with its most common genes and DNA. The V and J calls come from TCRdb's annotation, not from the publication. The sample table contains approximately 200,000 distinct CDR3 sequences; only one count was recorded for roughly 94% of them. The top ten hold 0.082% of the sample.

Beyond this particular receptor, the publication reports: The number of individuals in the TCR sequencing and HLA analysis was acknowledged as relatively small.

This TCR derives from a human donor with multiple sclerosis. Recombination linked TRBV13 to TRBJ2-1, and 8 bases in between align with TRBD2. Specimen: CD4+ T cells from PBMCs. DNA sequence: TGTGCCAGCAGCCCCAGGACTAGCTGGAGGAATGAGCAGTTCTTC. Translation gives CASSPRTSWRNEQFF.